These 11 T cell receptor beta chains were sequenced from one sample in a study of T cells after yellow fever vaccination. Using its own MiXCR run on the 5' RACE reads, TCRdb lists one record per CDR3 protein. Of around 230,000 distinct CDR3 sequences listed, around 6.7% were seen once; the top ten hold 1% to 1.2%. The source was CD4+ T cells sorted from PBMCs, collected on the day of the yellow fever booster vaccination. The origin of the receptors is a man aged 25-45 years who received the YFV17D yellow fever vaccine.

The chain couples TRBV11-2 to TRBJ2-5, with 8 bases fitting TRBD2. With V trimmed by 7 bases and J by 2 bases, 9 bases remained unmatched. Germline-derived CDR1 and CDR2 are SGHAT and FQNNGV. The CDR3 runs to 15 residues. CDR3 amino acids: CASTALAGGQETQYF. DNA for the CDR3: TGTGCCAGCACTGCCCTAGCGGGCGGGCAAGAGACCCAGTACTTC.

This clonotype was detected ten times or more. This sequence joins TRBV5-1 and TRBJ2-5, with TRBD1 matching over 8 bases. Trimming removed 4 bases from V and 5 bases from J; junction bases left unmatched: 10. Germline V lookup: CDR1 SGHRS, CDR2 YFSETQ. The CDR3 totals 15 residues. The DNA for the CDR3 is TGCGCCAGCAGCAACCTTGGGACAGGAAGTGAGACCCAGTACTTC. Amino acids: CASSNLGTGSETQYF.

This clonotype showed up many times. The CDR3 region has the DNA TGTGCCAGCAGTGCGTACCAAGAGACCCAGTACTTC. Protein sequence: CASSAYQETQYF. The chain joins TRBV25-1 to TRBJ2-5; D is unresolved. Deletions cut 4 bases from V and 0 bases from J, with 3 bases between. The CDR3 spans 12 residues. In germline, CDR1 is MGHDK, CDR2 SYGVNS.

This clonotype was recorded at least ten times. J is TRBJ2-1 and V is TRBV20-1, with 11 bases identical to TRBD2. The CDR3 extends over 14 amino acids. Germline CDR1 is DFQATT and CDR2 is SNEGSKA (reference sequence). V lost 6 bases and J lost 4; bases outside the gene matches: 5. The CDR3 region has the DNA TGCAGTGCCCGAAGACTAGCGGGGTACAATGAGCAGTTCTTC. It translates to CSARRLAGYNEQFF.

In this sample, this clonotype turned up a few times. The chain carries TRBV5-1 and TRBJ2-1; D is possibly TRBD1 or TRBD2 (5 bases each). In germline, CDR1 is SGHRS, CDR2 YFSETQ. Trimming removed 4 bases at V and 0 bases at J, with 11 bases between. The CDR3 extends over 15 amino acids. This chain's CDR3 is CASSVPGSSYNEQFF. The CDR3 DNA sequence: TGCGCCAGCAGCGTCCCAGGGAGCTCCTACAATGAGCAGTTCTTC. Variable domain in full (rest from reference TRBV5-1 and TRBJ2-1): KAGVTQTPRYLIKTRGQQVTLSCSPISGHRSVSWYQQTPGQGLQFLFEYFSETQRNKGNFPGRFSGRQFSNSRSEMNVSTLELGDSALYLCASSVPGSSYNEQFFGPGTRLTVL.

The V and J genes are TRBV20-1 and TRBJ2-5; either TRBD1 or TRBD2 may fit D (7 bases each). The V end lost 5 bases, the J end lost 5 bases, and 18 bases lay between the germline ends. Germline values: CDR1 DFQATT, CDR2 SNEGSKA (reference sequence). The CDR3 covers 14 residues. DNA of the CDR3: TGCAGTGCTCCAGGGGGGAGGGGCCTGGAGACCCAGTACTTC. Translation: CSAPGGRGLETQYF.

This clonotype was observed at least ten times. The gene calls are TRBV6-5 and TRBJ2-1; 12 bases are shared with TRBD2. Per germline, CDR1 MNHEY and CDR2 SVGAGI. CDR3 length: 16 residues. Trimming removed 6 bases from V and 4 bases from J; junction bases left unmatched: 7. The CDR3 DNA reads TGTGCCAGCAGCCTAAGGACTAGCGGGACGTACAATGAGCAGTTCTTC. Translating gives CASSLRTSGTYNEQFF.

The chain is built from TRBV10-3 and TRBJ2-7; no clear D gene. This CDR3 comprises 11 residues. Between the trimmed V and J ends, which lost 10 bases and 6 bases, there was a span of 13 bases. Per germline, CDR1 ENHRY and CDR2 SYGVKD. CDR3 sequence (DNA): TGTGCCACGGCAGGTGATAGCGAGCAGTACTTC. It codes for CATAGDSEQYF.

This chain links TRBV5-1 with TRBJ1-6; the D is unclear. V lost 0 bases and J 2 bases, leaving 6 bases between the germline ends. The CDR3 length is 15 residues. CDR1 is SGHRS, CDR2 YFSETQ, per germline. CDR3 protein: CASSLDLAYNSPLHF. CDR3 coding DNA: TGCGCCAGCAGCTTGGACCTCGCCTATAATTCACCCCTCCACTTT.

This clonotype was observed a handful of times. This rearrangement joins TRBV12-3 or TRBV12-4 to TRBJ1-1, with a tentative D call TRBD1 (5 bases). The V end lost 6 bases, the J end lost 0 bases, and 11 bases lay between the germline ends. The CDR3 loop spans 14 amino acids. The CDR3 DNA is TGTGCCAGCAGACCTACAGGAGTGAACACTGAAGCTTTCTTT. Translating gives CASRPTGVNTEAFF.

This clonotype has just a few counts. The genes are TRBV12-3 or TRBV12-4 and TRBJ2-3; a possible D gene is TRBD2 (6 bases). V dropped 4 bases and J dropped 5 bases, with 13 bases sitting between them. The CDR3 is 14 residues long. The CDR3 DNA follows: TGTGCCAGCAGTTCCGGAGGGGCAGTAGATACGCAGTATTTT. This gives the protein CASSSGGAVDTQYF.